This paragraph reports one T cell receptor beta chain. Its antigen is not identified. This record comes from a study of graft-versus-host responses after intestinal transplantation. CDR3 size: 14 residues. V lost 5 bases, J lost 3 bases, and 4 bases stayed unmatched. Germline CDR1 reads SGHVS; CDR2 reads FNYEAQ. Using immunoSEQ multiplex PCR, the repertoire was profiled, and TCRdb retains in-frame clones only, with some absent. Of about 28,000 clones in the sample, about 79% were seen once. This TCR derives from a human donor who received an intestinal transplant. Sample: unstimulated CD8+ T cells sorted from spleen or lymph node cells, taken before intestinal transplant. This chain connects TRBV7-6 to TRBJ1-1, with 9 bases fitting TRBD1. The CDR3 DNA is TGTGCCAGCAGCCCAAGGACAGGGGACACTGAAGCTTTCTTT. It is translated as CASSPRTGDTEAFF. Combining the CDR3 with reference TRBV7-6 and TRBJ1-1 gives the whole variable domain GAGVSQSPRYKVTKRGQDVALRCDPISGHVSLYWYRQALGQGPEFLTYFNYEAQQDKSGLPNDRFSAERPEGSISTLTIQRTEQRDSAMYRCASSPRTGDTEAFFGQGTRLTVV.